This TCR beta chain was sequenced in a study of T cells expressing NK-cell markers. No DNA is given; TCRdb re-called the 5' RACE reads and lists each CDR3 protein once. The sample holds about 400,000 distinct CDR3 sequences. CDR3 length: 13 amino acids. Per germline, CDR1 SGHTA and CDR2 FQGNSA. The material sequenced was blood T cells: a sorted CD56 or NKG2C T cell subset, CD4+ or CD8+ T cells, or bulk PBMC T cells (not recorded which). The chain is built from TRBV7-2 and TRBJ1-2. The sequence came from a woman aged 45 to 65 in good health. The CDR3 spells CASLPRAVYGYTF.